A selection of T cell receptor beta chains follows, all from one sample in a study of OX40 agonist ivuxolimab in advanced cancers. Profiling relied on immunoSEQ multiplex PCR, and the TCRdb table lists in-frame clones only, not all of them. In the table there are about 70,000 clones, 80% to 90% of which are singletons. Sequencing used CD4+ or CD8+ T cells sorted from blood, obtained in a trial of the OX40 agonist ivuxolimab. Source of these receptors: an adult with an advanced solid tumor such as melanoma, head and neck, liver or kidney cancer. The CDR3 runs from the conserved cysteine through the conserved F or W. The D gene is left open where the match is weak. A row's size may be missing; if present it is once, few, many or a size class.

d_call: TRBD1; j_call: TRBJ2-7; v_call: TRBV4-1; clone_size: .; cdr3_aa: CASSQDPRGHNYEQYF; cdr3_nt: TGCGCCAGCAGCCAAGATCCCAGGGGGCATAACTACGAGCAGTACTTC
d_call: .; j_call: TRBJ2-3; v_call: TRBV11-2; clone_size: .; cdr3_aa: CASSLEGRSSDTQYF; cdr3_nt: TGTGCCAGCAGCTTAGAAGGCAGATCGTCAGATACGCAGTATTTT
d_call: TRBD1; j_call: TRBJ1-2; v_call: TRBV4-1; clone_size: once; cdr3_aa: CASSQDRDRFYGYTF; cdr3_nt: TGCGCCAGCAGCCAGGACCGGGACAGATTTTATGGCTACACCTTC
d_call: TRBD2; j_call: TRBJ2-5; v_call: TRBV2; clone_size: .; cdr3_aa: CASRQTSGGRETQYF; cdr3_nt: TGTGCCAGCAGACAGACTAGCGGGGGGAGGGAGACCCAGTACTTC
d_call: TRBD1; j_call: TRBJ2-3; v_call: TRBV2; clone_size: .; cdr3_aa: CATSDRGPDTQYF; cdr3_nt: TGTGCCACCTCGGACAGGGGCCCAGATACGCAGTATTTT
d_call: .; j_call: TRBJ1-3; v_call: TRBV28; clone_size: .; cdr3_aa: CASSLVTLVTLGNTIYF; cdr3_nt: TGTGCCAGCAGTCTGGTTACACTGGTGACCCTTGGAAACACCATATATTTT
d_call: TRBD1; j_call: TRBJ2-4; v_call: TRBV27; clone_size: once; cdr3_aa: CASSPGTGYSKNIQYF; cdr3_nt: TGTGCCAGCAGTCCCGGGACAGGGTATTCCAAAAACATTCAGTACTTC
d_call: TRBD2; j_call: TRBJ2-7; v_call: TRBV11-2; clone_size: .; cdr3_aa: CASSFTSGGVPYEQYF; cdr3_nt: TGTGCCAGCAGCTTCACTAGCGGGGGGGTGCCCTACGAGCAGTACTTC
d_call: TRBD2; j_call: TRBJ2-5; v_call: TRBV19; clone_size: .; cdr3_aa: CASSMGSGGPEETQYF; cdr3_nt: TGTGCCAGTAGTATGGGGAGCGGGGGGCCGGAGGAGACCCAGTACTTC
d_call: TRBD1; j_call: TRBJ1-2; v_call: TRBV5-6; clone_size: .; cdr3_aa: CASSHLNRGLYGYTF; cdr3_nt: TGTGCCAGCAGCCACCTAAACAGGGGACTCTATGGCTACACCTTC
d_call: .; j_call: TRBJ1-3; v_call: TRBV30; clone_size: .; cdr3_aa: CAWIGAAGNTIYF; cdr3_nt: TGTGCCTGGATAGGGGCAGCTGGAAACACCATATATTTT
d_call: .; j_call: TRBJ1-3; v_call: TRBV14; clone_size: .; cdr3_aa: CASSGGGRGLGNTIYF; cdr3_nt: TGTGCCAGCAGCGGGGGGGGAAGAGGACTCGGAAACACCATATATTTT
d_call: .; j_call: TRBJ1-1; v_call: TRBV6-5; clone_size: .; cdr3_aa: CASRMTVNTEAFF; cdr3_nt: TGTGCCAGCAGGATGACAGTGAACACTGAAGCTTTCTTT
d_call: .; j_call: TRBJ1-6; v_call: TRBV6-1; clone_size: .; cdr3_aa: CASSEVGGGYSPLHF; cdr3_nt: TGTGCCAGCAGTGAAGTTGGGGGCGGATACTCACCCCTCCACTTT
d_call: .; j_call: TRBJ1-5; v_call: TRBV11-2; clone_size: .; cdr3_aa: CASSLSNNGQPQHF; cdr3_nt: TGTGCCAGCAGCTTAAGTAACAACGGGCAGCCCCAGCATTTT
d_call: .; j_call: TRBJ2-3; v_call: TRBV27; clone_size: .; cdr3_aa: CASSPTGTPTDTQYF; cdr3_nt: TGTGCCAGCAGTCCGACCGGAACTCCCACAGATACGCAGTATTTT
d_call: TRBD2; j_call: TRBJ2-5; v_call: TRBV19; clone_size: .; cdr3_aa: CASKVAGGQETQYF; cdr3_nt: TGTGCCAGTAAGGTAGCGGGGGGTCAAGAGACCCAGTACTTC
d_call: TRBD1; j_call: TRBJ1-5; v_call: TRBV9; clone_size: .; cdr3_aa: CASSKGTDSNQPQHF; cdr3_nt: TGTGCCAGCAGCAAAGGGACAGATAGCAATCAGCCCCAGCATTTT
d_call: .; j_call: TRBJ1-5; v_call: TRBV5-1; clone_size: .; cdr3_aa: CASSLGGYSNQPQHF; cdr3_nt: TGCGCCAGCAGCTTGGGGGGGTACAGCAATCAGCCCCAGCATTTT
d_call: .; j_call: TRBJ1-1; v_call: TRBV5-4; clone_size: few; cdr3_aa: CASSRTGTEAFF; cdr3_nt: TGTGCCAGCAGCCGGACGGGCACTGAAGCTTTCTTT
d_call: .; j_call: TRBJ2-1; v_call: TRBV5-6; clone_size: .; cdr3_aa: CATDASKGWNEQFF; cdr3_nt: TGTGCCACCGATGCGTCCAAGGGGTGGAATGAGCAGTTCTTC
d_call: .; j_call: TRBJ2-6; v_call: TRBV19; clone_size: .; cdr3_aa: CASRWGAGSGANVLTF; cdr3_nt: TGTGCCAGCCGTTGGGGGGCGGGCTCTGGGGCCAACGTCCTGACTTTC